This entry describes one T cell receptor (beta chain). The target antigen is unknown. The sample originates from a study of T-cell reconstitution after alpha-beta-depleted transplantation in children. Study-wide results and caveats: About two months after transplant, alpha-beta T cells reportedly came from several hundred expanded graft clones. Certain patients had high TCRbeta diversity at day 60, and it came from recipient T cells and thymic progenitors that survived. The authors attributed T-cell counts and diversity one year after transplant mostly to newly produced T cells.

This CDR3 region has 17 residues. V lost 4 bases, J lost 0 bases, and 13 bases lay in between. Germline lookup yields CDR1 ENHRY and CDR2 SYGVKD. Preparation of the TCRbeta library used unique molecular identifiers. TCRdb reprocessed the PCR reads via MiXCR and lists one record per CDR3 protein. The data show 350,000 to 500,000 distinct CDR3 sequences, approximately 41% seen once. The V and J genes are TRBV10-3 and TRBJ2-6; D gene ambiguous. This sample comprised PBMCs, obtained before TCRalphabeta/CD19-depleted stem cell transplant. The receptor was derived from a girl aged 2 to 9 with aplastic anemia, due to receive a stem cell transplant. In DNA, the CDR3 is TGTGCCATCAGTGCCGATCCTGGTAGCTCTGGGGCCAACGTCCTGACTTTC. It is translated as CAISADPGSSGANVLTF.